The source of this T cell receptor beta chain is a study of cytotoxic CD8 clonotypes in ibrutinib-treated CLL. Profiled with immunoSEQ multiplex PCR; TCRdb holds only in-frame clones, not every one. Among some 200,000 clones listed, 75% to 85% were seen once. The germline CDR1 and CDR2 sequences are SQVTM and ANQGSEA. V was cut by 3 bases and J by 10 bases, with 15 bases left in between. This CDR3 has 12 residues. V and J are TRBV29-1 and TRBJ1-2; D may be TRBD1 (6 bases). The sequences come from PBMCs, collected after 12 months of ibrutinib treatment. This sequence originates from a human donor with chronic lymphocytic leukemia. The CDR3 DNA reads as TGCAGCGTTGATCCGGACAGTATCTCCTACACCTTC. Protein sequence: CSVDPDSISYTF.